This T cell receptor beta chain was sequenced for a study of OX40 agonist ivuxolimab in advanced cancers. Background on the study: The drug used for patients, ivuxolimab, was an agonistic anti-OX40 (CD134) antibody. Melanoma, hepatocellular carcinoma, head and neck or renal cell cancer occurred in dose-escalation patients. Three partial responders included one hepatocellular carcinoma patient and two cutaneous melanoma patients.

Study conclusions and caveats: Some patients who did not respond also had low normalized T-cell clonal expansion.

TCRdb's table, derived via immunoSEQ multiplex PCR, lists solely in-frame clones and lacks some. The table has 35,000 to 45,000 clones, roughly nine tenths seen once; the top ten hold about 30%. The CDR3 runs to 14 residues. V dropped 6 bases and J dropped 3; count of bases not matched to a gene: 3. CDR1 is MNHNS and CDR2 is SASEGT in the germline V gene. With regard to this clone: The target antigen is unknown.

The specimen comprised CD4+ or CD8+ T cells sorted from blood, sampled in a trial of the OX40 agonist ivuxolimab. The rearrangement links TRBV6-1 to TRBJ1-4; 8 nucleotides match TRBD1. The sequence was collected from an adult with an advanced solid tumor such as melanoma, head and neck, liver or kidney cancer. The CDR3: CASRMTGANEKLFF. The CDR3 bases are TGTGCCAGCAGAATGACAGGGGCTAATGAAAAACTGTTTTTT.